This TCR beta chain derives from a study of shared clonotypes between healthy human individuals. The data were produced by immunoSEQ multiplex PCR, yet TCRdb's version contains in-frame clones alone and is incomplete. This sample carries about 1.1 million clones, 60% to 80% of them seen once, and the ten largest clones take approximately 0.95%. CDR3 length: 12 amino acids. The germline CDR1 and CDR2 sequences are SNHLY and FYNNEI. Trimming cost V 0 bases and J 6 bases, with 4 bases left between them. Turning to this clone: Within the sample, other DNA sequences also encode this same CDR3.

This TCR came from a man aged 18 to 30 in good health. Some clones in this sample may be carry-over from other donors' samples. Material for sequencing was memory CD4+ T cells from PBMCs. Noted subset: CD45RA-negative fraction. V is TRBV2 and J is TRBJ2-3; D not certain. CDR3: CASSEAGDTQYF. The CDR3 DNA is TGTGCCAGCAGTGAAGCCGGGGATACGCAGTATTTT.